A selection of T cell receptor beta chains follows, all from one sample in a study of shared clonotypes between healthy human individuals. The protocol was immunoSEQ multiplex PCR, while the TCRdb copy is restricted to in-frame clones and leaves out a portion. The top ten clones hold around 25% of a sample with about 110,000 clones, 55% to 70% of them seen once. The specimen was memory CD8+ T cells sorted from blood. The receptors derive from a woman aged 30 to 39 in good health. CDR3s include the opening cysteine and the closing phenylalanine or tryptophan. The order of the fields is D gene, clone size, V gene, J gene, CDR3 protein, CDR3 DNA. The D gene is left open where the match is weak. Expanded clones are given a class, and other clones once, few, many or no size at all.

D: -
size: -
V: TRBV6-1
J: TRBJ1-5
CDR3: CASTDLTGDQPQHF
DNA: TGTGCCAGCACGGACCTTACTGGCGATCAGCCCCAGCATTTT

D: -
size: -
V: TRBV27
J: TRBJ2-1
CDR3: CASSLVPPTGEQFF
DNA: TGTGCCAGCAGTTTAGTTCCCCCGACAGGTGAGCAGTTCTTC

D: TRBD1
size: once
V: TRBV27
J: TRBJ2-1
CDR3: CASSSAKGQGASYEQFF
DNA: TGTGCCAGCAGTTCCGCTAAGGGACAGGGGGCGAGTTATGAGCAGTTCTTC

D: TRBD1
size: -
V: TRBV7-9
J: TRBJ2-3
CDR3: CASSPALGQATDTQYF
DNA: TGTGCCAGCAGCCCCGCTTTGGGACAGGCCACAGATACGCAGTATTTT

D: -
size: -
V: TRBV7-2
J: TRBJ2-1
CDR3: CASSLVTGRVNEQFF
DNA: TGTGCCAGCAGCTTAGTAACGGGAAGGGTCAATGAGCAGTTCTTC

D: -
size: -
V: TRBV6-6
J: TRBJ1-2
CDR3: CASRKSYGDIYGYTF
DNA: TGTGCCAGCAGAAAATCGTATGGAGACATTTATGGCTACACCTTC

D: -
size: -
V: TRBV30
J: TRBJ2-7
CDR3: CAWNVRQTSYEQYF
DNA: TGTGCCTGGAACGTTCGGCAGACCTCCTACGAGCAGTACTTC

D: TRBD1
size: -
V: TRBV27
J: TRBJ2-1
CDR3: CASSSDRDYNEQFF
DNA: TGTGCCAGCAGTTCCGACAGGGACTACAATGAGCAGTTCTTC

D: -
size: -
V: TRBV2
J: TRBJ2-2
CDR3: CASSDFLRSGELFF
DNA: TGTGCCAGCAGTGACTTTCTTAGATCCGGGGAGCTGTTTTTT

D: -
size: -
V: TRBV18
J: TRBJ1-5
CDR3: CASLGSFNQPQHF
DNA: TGTGCCAGTTTAGGCTCCTTCAATCAGCCCCAGCATTTT

D: -
size: -
V: TRBV29-1
J: TRBJ1-1
CDR3: CSVGGEVNTEAFF
DNA: TGCAGCGTGGGGGGTGAAGTAAACACTGAAGCTTTCTTT

D: -
size: many
V: TRBV7-9
J: TRBJ2-3
CDR3: CASSLATDTQYF
DNA: TGTGCCAGCAGCCTTGCCACAGATACGCAGTATTTT

D: TRBD1
size: -
V: TRBV6-1
J: TRBJ1-4
CDR3: CASSLLGTGNEKLFF
DNA: TGTGCCAGCAGTCTTCTTGGGACAGGGAACGAAAAACTGTTTTTT

D: -
size: -
V: TRBV6-4
J: TRBJ2-3
CDR3: CASSYWQGGDTQYF
DNA: TGTGCCAGCAGTTACTGGCAGGGGGGCGATACGCAGTATTTT

D: TRBD1
size: -
V: TRBV5-4
J: TRBJ2-7
CDR3: CASTPGTGSYEQYF
DNA: TGTGCCAGCACACCCGGGACAGGGTCCTACGAGCAGTACTTC

D: TRBD1
size: -
V: TRBV5-1
J: TRBJ2-7
CDR3: CASSFRTGPYEQYF
DNA: TGCGCCAGCAGCTTTAGGACAGGACCCTACGAGCAGTACTTC

D: -
size: few
V: TRBV20-1
J: TRBJ1-2
CDR3: CSAIDEDGYTF
DNA: TGCAGTGCTATCGACGAGGATGGCTACACCTTC

D: -
size: few
V: TRBV4-1
J: TRBJ2-6
CDR3: CASSQEEGAGANVLTF
DNA: TGCGCCAGCAGCCAAGAAGAGGGGGCTGGGGCCAACGTCCTGACTTTC

D: -
size: -
V: TRBV11-2
J: TRBJ2-4
CDR3: CASSLSQGKNIQYF
DNA: TGTGCCAGCAGCTTATCCCAGGGGAAAAACATTCAGTACTTC

D: -
size: -
V: TRBV7-6
J: TRBJ2-7
CDR3: CASSLIEFSYEQYF
DNA: TGTGCCAGCAGCTTAATAGAGTTCTCCTACGAGCAGTACTTC

D: -
size: -
V: TRBV30
J: TRBJ2-7
CDR3: CAWGGWAVSEQYF
DNA: TGTGCCTGGGGCGGGTGGGCTGTCTCCGAGCAGTACTTC

D: -
size: -
V: TRBV13
J: TRBJ2-2
CDR3: CASSPDTDKEAGELFF
DNA: TGTGCCAGCAGCCCCGATACTGACAAAGAGGCCGGGGAGCTGTTTTTT

D: TRBD2
size: -
V: TRBV2
J: TRBJ2-7
CDR3: CASSELEVREASYEQYF
DNA: TGTGCCAGCAGTGAGTTAGAGGTGCGGGAGGCTTCCTACGAGCAGTACTTC

D: -
size: -
V: TRBV5-8
J: TRBJ1-1
CDR3: CASSLTANTEAFF
DNA: TGTGCCAGCAGCTTGACGGCGAACACTGAAGCTTTCTTT

D: -
size: -
V: TRBV4-1
J: TRBJ2-7
CDR3: CASSQDSGGRYEQYF
DNA: TGCGCCAGCAGCCAAGATAGCGGAGGTCGTTACGAGCAGTACTTC

D: -
size: -
V: TRBV6-5
J: TRBJ2-5
CDR3: CASRPRHPSVETQYF
DNA: TGTGCCAGCAGACCCCGCCATCCGAGCGTGGAGACCCAGTACTTC

D: -
size: -
V: TRBV7-9
J: TRBJ1-4
CDR3: CASSGRGGGSEKLFF
DNA: TGTGCCAGCAGCGGACGTGGAGGGGGGAGTGAAAAACTGTTTTTT

D: -
size: -
V: TRBV7-2
J: TRBJ2-3
CDR3: CASTLTWGSTDTQYF
DNA: TGTGCCAGCACCCTCACGTGGGGGAGCACAGATACGCAGTATTTT

D: -
size: -
V: TRBV19
J: TRBJ2-7
CDR3: CASRSGADHYEQYF
DNA: TGTGCCAGTAGATCCGGGGCAGACCACTACGAGCAGTACTTC

D: -
size: -
V: TRBV10-1
J: TRBJ1-1
CDR3: CASSERPNTEAFF
DNA: TGCGCCAGCAGTGAGCGGCCGAACACTGAAGCTTTCTTT

D: -
size: -
V: TRBV29-1
J: TRBJ2-7
CDR3: CSVAGAGLRHEQYF
DNA: TGCAGCGTTGCCGGGGCGGGGTTGAGGCACGAGCAGTACTTC

D: -
size: few
V: TRBV6-4
J: TRBJ2-3
CDR3: CASSEGDSDTQYF
DNA: TGTGCCAGCAGTGAGGGAGATTCGGATACGCAGTATTTT

D: -
size: -
V: TRBV20-1
J: TRBJ2-1
CDR3: CSASWKQFF
DNA: TGCAGTGCTAGCTGGAAGCAGTTCTTC

D: -
size: -
V: TRBV29-1
J: TRBJ2-7
CDR3: CSVGSYEQYF
DNA: TGCAGCGTTGGGAGCTACGAGCAGTACTTC

D: -
size: -
V: TRBV27
J: TRBJ2-7
CDR3: CASSSGPFSYEQYF
DNA: TGTGCCAGCAGTTCAGGACCCTTTTCCTACGAGCAGTACTTC

D: -
size: few
V: TRBV19
J: TRBJ2-7
CDR3: CASSMGQGYEQYF
DNA: TGTGCCAGTAGTATGGGGCAGGGCTACGAGCAGTACTTC

D: -
size: -
V: TRBV14
J: TRBJ2-2
CDR3: CASSPGGTANTGELFF
DNA: TGTGCCAGCAGCCCGGGGGGGACAGCTAACACCGGGGAGCTGTTTTTT

D: -
size: once
V: TRBV7-9
J: TRBJ1-1
CDR3: CASSLGGPPTEAFF
DNA: TGTGCCAGCAGCTTAGGGGGGCCCCCCACTGAAGCTTTCTTT

D: TRBD1
size: -
V: TRBV10-1
J: TRBJ1-1
CDR3: CASSEGRGTGRFGRTEAFF
DNA: TGCGCCAGCAGTGAGGGCCGAGGGACAGGGAGATTCGGGCGCACTGAAGCTTTCTTT

D: TRBD1
size: -
V: TRBV19
J: TRBJ2-3
CDR3: CASAGQADTDTQYF
DNA: TGTGCCAGCGCCGGACAGGCTGACACAGATACGCAGTATTTT

D: TRBD1
size: few
V: TRBV29-1
J: TRBJ2-7
CDR3: CSVGSGGSEQYF
DNA: TGCAGCGTTGGGTCAGGGGGCTCCGAGCAGTACTTC

D: TRBD1
size: few
V: TRBV5-1
J: TRBJ1-4
CDR3: CASSLFGVGQGEEKLFF
DNA: TGCGCCAGCAGCTTGTTTGGTGTTGGACAGGGAGAAGAAAAACTGTTTTTT

D: -
size: many
V: TRBV29-1
J: TRBJ2-7
CDR3: CSVGTASYEQYF
DNA: TGCAGCGTTGGGACAGCGTCCTACGAGCAGTACTTC

D: -
size: -
V: TRBV2
J: TRBJ1-2
CDR3: CASSGSPVGYTF
DNA: TGTGCCAGCAGTGGAAGCCCTGTTGGCTACACCTTC

D: TRBD2
size: many
V: TRBV7-2
J: TRBJ2-5
CDR3: CASSLGGLAGSKTQYF
DNA: TGTGCCAGCAGCTTAGGTGGACTAGCCGGGAGCAAGACCCAGTACTTC

D: -
size: -
V: TRBV2
J: TRBJ2-7
CDR3: CASSPTGTYEQYF
DNA: TGTGCCAGCAGCCCTACAGGGACCTACGAGCAGTACTTC

D: TRBD1
size: -
V: TRBV7-9
J: TRBJ2-1
CDR3: CASSYIQGTDEQFF
DNA: TGTGCCAGCAGCTATATACAGGGGACGGATGAGCAGTTCTTC

D: -
size: -
V: TRBV19
J: TRBJ2-7
CDR3: CASSIGEFAYEQYF
DNA: TGTGCCAGTAGTATCGGGGAATTCGCCTACGAGCAGTACTTC

D: -
size: -
V: TRBV28
J: TRBJ2-7
CDR3: CASSQNVLGSSYEQYF
DNA: TGTGCCAGCAGTCAGAACGTTTTGGGCAGTTCCTACGAGCAGTACTTC

D: TRBD2
size: once
V: TRBV9
J: TRBJ2-1
CDR3: CASSRASGKGYNEQFF
DNA: TGTGCCAGCAGCCGGGCTAGCGGGAAGGGGTACAATGAGCAGTTCTTC

D: -
size: -
V: TRBV9
J: TRBJ2-7
CDR3: CASSAQGAGYEQYF
DNA: TGTGCCAGCAGCGCACAGGGCGCGGGGTACGAGCAGTACTTC

D: TRBD2
size: once
V: TRBV18
J: TRBJ2-3
CDR3: CASSRLAGRGSTDTQYF
DNA: TGTGCCAGCTCACGACTAGCGGGACGGGGGAGCACAGATACGCAGTATTTT

D: TRBD2
size: -
V: TRBV28
J: TRBJ2-1
CDR3: CASSSLGTSGSVEQFF
DNA: TGTGCCAGCAGTTCCCTCGGGACTAGCGGGAGCGTTGAGCAGTTCTTC

D: -
size: -
V: TRBV4-1
J: TRBJ1-1
CDR3: CASSQDQVLVAAENTEAFF
DNA: TGCGCCAGCAGCCAAGATCAGGTCTTGGTGGCGGCTGAGAACACTGAAGCTTTCTTT